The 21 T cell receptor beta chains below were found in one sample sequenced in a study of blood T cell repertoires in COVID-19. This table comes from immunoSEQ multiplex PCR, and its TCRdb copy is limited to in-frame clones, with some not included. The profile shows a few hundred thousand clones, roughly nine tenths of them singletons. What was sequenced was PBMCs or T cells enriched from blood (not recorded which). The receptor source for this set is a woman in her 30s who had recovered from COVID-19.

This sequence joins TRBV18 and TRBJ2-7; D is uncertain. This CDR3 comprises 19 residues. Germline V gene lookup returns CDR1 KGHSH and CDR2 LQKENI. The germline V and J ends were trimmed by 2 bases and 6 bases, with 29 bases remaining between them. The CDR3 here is CASSPLERGSHRLTGEQYF. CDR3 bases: TGTGCCAGCTCACCATTAGAAAGAGGTTCCCACCGACTTACTGGCGAGCAGTACTTC.

The CDR3 sequence: CASSRDRIGGELFF. CDR3 nucleotides: TGTGCCAGTAGCCGGGACAGGATTGGCGGGGAGCTGTTTTTT. The gene calls are TRBV19 and TRBJ2-2; TRBD1 matches 8 bases. The length of the CDR3 is 14 residues. Germline V gene lookup returns CDR1 LNHDA and CDR2 SQIVND (reference sequence). V was pared by 6 bases and J by 7 bases, with 7 bases of the junction left unmatched. Combining the CDR3 with reference TRBV19 and TRBJ2-2 gives the whole variable domain DGGITQSPKYLFRKEGQNVTLSCEQNLNHDAMYWYRQDPGQGLRLIYYSQIVNDFQKGDIAEGYSVSREKKESFPLTVTSAQKNPTAFYLCASSRDRIGGELFFGEGSRLTVL.

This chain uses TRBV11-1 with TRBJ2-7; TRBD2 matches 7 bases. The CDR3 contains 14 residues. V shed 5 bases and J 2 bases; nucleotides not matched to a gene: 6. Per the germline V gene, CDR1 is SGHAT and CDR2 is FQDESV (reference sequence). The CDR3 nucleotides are TGTGCCAGCAGCGCTTGGGGGGGACCCTACGAGCAGTACTTC. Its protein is CASSAWGGPYEQYF.

Here the CDR3 reads CATGQGYEQYF. CDR3 DNA: TGTGCCACCGGGCAGGGGTACGAGCAGTACTTC. The chain combines TRBV27 with TRBJ2-7; maybe TRBD1 (6 bases). The CDR3 has 11 residues. Germline CDR1 MNHEY, CDR2 SMNVEV (reference sequence). Trimming removed 10 bases from V and 4 bases from J, with 11 bases in between.

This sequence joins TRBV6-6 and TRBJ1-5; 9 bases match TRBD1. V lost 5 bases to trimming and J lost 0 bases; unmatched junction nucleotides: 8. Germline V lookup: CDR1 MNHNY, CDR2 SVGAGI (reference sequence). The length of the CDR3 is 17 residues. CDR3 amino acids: CASSPGQGIYSNQPQHF. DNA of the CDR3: TGTGCCAGCAGTCCCGGACAGGGGATATATAGCAATCAGCCCCAGCATTTT.

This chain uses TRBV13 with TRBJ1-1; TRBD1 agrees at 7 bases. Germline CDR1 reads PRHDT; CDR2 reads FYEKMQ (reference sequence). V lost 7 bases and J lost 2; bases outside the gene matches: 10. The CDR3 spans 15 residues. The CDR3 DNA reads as TGTGCCAGCACCTATGGAGGGGGCGGCAACACTGAAGCTTTCTTT. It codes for CASTYGGGGNTEAFF.

CDR3: CASSLKQGYNEQFF. In DNA form, the CDR3 reads TGTGCCAGCAGCTTAAAACAGGGATACAATGAGCAGTTCTTC. The gene calls are TRBV5-5 and TRBJ2-1, with D perhaps TRBD1 (6 bases). Germline loops: CDR1 SGHKS, CDR2 YYEKEE (reference sequence). Deletions cut 2 bases from V and 4 bases from J, with 10 bases between. The CDR3 length is 14 residues.

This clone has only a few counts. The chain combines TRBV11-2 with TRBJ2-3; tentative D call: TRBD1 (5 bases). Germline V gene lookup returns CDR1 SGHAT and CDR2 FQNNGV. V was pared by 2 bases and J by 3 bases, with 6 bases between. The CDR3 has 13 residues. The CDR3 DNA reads TGTGCCAGCAGCTTACAGGGTACAGATACGCAGTATTTT. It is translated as CASSLQGTDTQYF.

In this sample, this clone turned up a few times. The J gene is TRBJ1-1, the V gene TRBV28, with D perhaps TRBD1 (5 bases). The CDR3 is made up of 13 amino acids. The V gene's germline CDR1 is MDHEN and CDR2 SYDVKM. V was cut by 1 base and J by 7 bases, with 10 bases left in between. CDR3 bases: TGTGCCAGCAGTTTATTGGGCCAGGGTGAAGCTTTCTTT. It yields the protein CASSLLGQGEAFF.

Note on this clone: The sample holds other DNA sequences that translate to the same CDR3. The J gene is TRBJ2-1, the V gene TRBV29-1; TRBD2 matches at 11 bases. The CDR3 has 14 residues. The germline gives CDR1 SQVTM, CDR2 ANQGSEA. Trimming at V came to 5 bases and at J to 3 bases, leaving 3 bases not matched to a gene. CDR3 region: CSVRGTSGYNEQFF. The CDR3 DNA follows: TGCAGCGTTAGGGGGACTAGCGGCTACAATGAGCAGTTCTTC.

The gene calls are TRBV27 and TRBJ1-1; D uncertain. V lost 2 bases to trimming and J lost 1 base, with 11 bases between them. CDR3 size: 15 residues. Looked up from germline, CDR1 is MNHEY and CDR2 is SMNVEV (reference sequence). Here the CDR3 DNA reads TGTGCCAGCAGTTTAAGGTGGCCAGGGAACACTGAAGCTTTCTTT. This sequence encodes CASSLRWPGNTEAFF.

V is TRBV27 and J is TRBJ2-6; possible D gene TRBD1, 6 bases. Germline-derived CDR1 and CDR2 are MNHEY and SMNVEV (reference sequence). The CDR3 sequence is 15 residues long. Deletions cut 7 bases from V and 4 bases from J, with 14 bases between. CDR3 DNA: TGTGCCAGCACAGGGGCGACCGACGGGGCCAACGTCCTGACTTTC. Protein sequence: CASTGATDGANVLTF.

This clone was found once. The CDR3 coding sequence is TGCAGCGTAGCCCAGGGGCGGGTGACAGATACGCAGTATTTT. Encoded protein: CSVAQGRVTDTQYF. The chain recombines TRBV29-1 with TRBJ2-3; TRBD1 might be the D (6 bases). Trimming shortened V by 6 bases and J by 3 bases, and 16 bases separated the two germline ends. This CDR3 comprises 14 residues. The germline V gene has CDR1 SQVTM and CDR2 ANQGSEA.

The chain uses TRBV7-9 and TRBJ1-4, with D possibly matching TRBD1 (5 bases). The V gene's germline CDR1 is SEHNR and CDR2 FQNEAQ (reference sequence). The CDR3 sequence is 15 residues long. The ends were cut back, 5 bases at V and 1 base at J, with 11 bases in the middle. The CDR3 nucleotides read TGTGCCAGCAGCAGGGATCAGGGAACTAATGAAAAACTGTTTTTT. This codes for CASSRDQGTNEKLFF.

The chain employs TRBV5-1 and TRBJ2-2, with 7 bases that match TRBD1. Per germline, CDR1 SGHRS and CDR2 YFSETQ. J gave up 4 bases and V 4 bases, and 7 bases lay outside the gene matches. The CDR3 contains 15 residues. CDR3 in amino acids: CASSTYAGGTGELFF. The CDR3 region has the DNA TGCGCCAGCAGCACTTACGCAGGGGGCACCGGGGAGCTGTTTTTT.

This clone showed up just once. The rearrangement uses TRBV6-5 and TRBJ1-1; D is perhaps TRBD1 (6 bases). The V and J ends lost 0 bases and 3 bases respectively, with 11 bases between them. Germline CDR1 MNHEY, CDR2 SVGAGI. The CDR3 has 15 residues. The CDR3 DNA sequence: TGTGCCAGCAGTTACTCGCCGGGACAATACACTGAAGCTTTCTTT. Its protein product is CASSYSPGQYTEAFF.

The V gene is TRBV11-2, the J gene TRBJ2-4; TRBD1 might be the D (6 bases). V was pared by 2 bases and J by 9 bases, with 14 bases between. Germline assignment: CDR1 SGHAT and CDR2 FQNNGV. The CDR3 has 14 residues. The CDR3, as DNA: TGTGCCAGCAGCTTATCAGGGGCTAATAGCATTCAGTACTTC. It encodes CASSLSGANSIQYF.

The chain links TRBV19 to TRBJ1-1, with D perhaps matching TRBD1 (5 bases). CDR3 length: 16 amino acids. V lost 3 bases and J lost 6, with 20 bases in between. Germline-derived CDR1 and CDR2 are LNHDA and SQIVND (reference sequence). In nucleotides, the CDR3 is TGTGCCAGTAGTATCCCGGGCGGGGCGTACCATCCTGAAGCTTTCTTT. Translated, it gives CASSIPGGAYHPEAFF.

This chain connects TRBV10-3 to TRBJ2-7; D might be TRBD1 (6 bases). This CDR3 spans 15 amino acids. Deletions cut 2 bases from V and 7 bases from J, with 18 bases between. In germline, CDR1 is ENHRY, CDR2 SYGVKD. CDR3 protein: CAISEQDRAVGEQYF. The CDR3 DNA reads TGTGCCATCAGTGAGCAGGACAGAGCGGTGGGAGAGCAGTACTTC.

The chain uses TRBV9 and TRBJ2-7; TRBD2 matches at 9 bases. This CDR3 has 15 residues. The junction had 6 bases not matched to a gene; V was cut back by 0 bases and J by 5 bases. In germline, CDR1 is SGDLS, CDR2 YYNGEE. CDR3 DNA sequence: TGTGCCAGCAGCGTAGAGGCAGCGGGGGGAGACGAGCAGTACTTC. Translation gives CASSVEAAGGDEQYF.

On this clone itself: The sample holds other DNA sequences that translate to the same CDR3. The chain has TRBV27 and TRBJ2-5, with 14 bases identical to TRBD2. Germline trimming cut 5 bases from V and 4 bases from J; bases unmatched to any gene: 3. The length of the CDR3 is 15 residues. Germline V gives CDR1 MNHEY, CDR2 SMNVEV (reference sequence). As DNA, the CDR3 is TGTGCCAGCAGTAAGGGACTAGCGGGAGTAGAGACCCAGTACTTC. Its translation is CASSKGLAGVETQYF.